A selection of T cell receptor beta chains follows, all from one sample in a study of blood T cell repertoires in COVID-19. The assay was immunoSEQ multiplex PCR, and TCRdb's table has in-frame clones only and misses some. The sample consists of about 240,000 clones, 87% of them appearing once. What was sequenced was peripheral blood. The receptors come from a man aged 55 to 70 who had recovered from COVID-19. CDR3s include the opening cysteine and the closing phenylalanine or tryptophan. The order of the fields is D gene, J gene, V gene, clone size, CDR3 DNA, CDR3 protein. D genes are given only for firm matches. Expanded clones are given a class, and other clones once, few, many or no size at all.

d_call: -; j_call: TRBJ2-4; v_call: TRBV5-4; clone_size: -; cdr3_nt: TGTGCCAGCAGCCCGTCAAACAGGGACATTCAGTACTTC; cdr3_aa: CASSPSNRDIQYF
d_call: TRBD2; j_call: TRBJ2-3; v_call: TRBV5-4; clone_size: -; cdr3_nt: TGTGCCAGCAGCTCCCTAGCGGGCACAGATACGCAGTATTTT; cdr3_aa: CASSSLAGTDTQYF
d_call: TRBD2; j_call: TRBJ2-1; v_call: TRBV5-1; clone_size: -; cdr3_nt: TGCGCCAGCAGCTTGATGGCGGGGGGAACCTACAATGAGCAGTTCTTC; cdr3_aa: CASSLMAGGTYNEQFF
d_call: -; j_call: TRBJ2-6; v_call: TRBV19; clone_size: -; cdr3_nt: TGTGCCAGTAGTATGGCCGCTGGGGCCAACGTCCTGACTTTC; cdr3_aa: CASSMAAGANVLTF
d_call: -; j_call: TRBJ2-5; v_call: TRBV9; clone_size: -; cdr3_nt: TGTGCCAGCAGCCTACGGACAGAGTTAGAGGAGACCCAGTACTTC; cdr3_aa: CASSLRTELEETQYF
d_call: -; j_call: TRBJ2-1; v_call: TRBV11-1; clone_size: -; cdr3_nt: TGTGCCAGCAGCTCTGGGGCCATCAACGAGCAGTTCTTC; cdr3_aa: CASSSGAINEQFF
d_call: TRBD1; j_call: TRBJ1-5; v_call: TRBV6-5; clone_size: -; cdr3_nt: TGTGCCAGCAACCAGGGACAGGGAGGTCAGCCCCAGCATTTT; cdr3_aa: CASNQGQGGQPQHF
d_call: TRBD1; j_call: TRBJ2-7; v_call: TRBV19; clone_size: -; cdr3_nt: TGTGCCAGTAGTATAAGAGGCAGGGGGTACGAGCAGTACTTC; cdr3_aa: CASSIRGRGYEQYF
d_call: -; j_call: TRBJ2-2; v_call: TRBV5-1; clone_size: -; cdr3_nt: TGCGCCAGCAGCCAGGAAGGAGGTCTGTTTTTT; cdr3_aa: CASSQEGGLFF
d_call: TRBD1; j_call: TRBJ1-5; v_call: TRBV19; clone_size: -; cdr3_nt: TGTGCCAGTAGCGTATATGGAACAGGGGGCAACGGCAATCAGCCCCAGCATTTT; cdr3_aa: CASSVYGTGGNGNQPQHF
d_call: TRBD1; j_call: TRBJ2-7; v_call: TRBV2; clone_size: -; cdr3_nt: TGTGCCAGCAGACCTCCGACAGGGGGGTATCGTGAGCAGTACTTC; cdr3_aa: CASRPPTGGYREQYF
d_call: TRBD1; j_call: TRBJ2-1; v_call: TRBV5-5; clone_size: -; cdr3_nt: TGTGCCAGCAGCTTGGGGACAGGTCGGAATGAGCAGTTCTTC; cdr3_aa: CASSLGTGRNEQFF
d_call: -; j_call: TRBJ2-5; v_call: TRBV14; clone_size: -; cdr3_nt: TGTGCCAGCAGCTTAGGGACAATGGCCCCCCAAACGACCCAGTACTTC; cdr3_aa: CASSLGTMAPQTTQYF
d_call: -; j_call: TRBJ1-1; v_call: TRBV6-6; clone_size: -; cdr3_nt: TGTGCCAGCAGTTACGCGGGGGCGACAGCTTTCTTT; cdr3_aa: CASSYAGATAFF
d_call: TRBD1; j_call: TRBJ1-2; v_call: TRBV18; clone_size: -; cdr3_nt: TGTGCCAGCTCACCACTCGGGACAGGGGTTTTTGGCTACACCTTC; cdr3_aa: CASSPLGTGVFGYTF
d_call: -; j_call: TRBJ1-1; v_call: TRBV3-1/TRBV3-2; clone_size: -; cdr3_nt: TGTGCCAGCAGCCAATCCCGCAGGAACACTGAAGCTTTCTTT; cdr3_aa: CASSQSRRNTEAFF
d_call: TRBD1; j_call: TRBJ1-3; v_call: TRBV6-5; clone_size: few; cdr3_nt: TGTGCCAGCAGGGGACAGGGGACATTCGGAAACACCATATATTTT; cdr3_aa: CASRGQGTFGNTIYF
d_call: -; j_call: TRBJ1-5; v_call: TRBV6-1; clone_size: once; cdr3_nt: TGTGCCAGCAGTGCACGGGGTTTCTCCCCTAATAGCAATCAGCCCCAGCATTTT; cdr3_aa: CASSARGFSPNSNQPQHF
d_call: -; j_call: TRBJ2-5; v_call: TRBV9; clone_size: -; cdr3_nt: TGTGCCAGCAGCGTCAACCCGACTAGGGAAGAGACCCAGTACTTC; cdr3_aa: CASSVNPTREETQYF
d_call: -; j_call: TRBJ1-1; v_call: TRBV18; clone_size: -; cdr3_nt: TGTGCCAGCTCACCACAACACAGGGTGAGGACTGAAGCTTTCTTT; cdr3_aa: CASSPQHRVRTEAFF
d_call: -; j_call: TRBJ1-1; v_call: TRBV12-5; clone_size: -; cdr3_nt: TGTGCTAGTGGTTTGGGGCCGGGGAAGAACACTGAAGCTTTCTTT; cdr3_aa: CASGLGPGKNTEAFF
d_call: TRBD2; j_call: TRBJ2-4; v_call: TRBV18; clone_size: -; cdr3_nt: TGTGCCAGCTCACCATCAGCGGGGGGCCTGGGAAACATTCAGTACTTC; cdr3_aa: CASSPSAGGLGNIQYF
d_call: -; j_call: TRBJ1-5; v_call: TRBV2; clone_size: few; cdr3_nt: TGTGCCAGCAGCGACAGCAGGCAGCCCCAGCATTTT; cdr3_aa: CASSDSRQPQHF
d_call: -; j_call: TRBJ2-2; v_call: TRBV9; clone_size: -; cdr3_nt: TGTGCCAGCAGCGTAGCCAGGTCCGTTAGGGAGCTGTTTTTT; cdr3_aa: CASSVARSVRELFF
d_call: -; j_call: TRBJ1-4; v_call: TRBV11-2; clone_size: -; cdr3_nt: TGTGCCAGCGAAGGGGTGGTGGGCGAACTGTTTTTT; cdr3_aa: CASEGVVGELFF
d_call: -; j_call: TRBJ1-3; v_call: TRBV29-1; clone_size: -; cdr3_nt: TGCAGCGTTGAAGAGGGCCGCCAGAGCTCTGGAAACACCATATATTTT; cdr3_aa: CSVEEGRQSSGNTIYF
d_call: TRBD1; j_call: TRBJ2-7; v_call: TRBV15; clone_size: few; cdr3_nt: TGTGCCACCAGCTTTCGTACAGGGGGCGGCGAGCAGTACTTC; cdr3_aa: CATSFRTGGGEQYF
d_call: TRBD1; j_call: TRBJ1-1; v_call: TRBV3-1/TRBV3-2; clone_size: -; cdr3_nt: TGTGCCAGCAGCCACATTAGGACAGGGGGAACTGAAGCTTTCTTT; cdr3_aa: CASSHIRTGGTEAFF
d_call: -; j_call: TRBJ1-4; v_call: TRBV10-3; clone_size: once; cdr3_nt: TGTGCCATCAGTGACACTTCGACAGATGAAAAACTGTTTTTT; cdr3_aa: CAISDTSTDEKLFF
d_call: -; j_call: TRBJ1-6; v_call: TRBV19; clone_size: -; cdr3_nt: TGTGCCAGTAGTATTATAGATTCAAGTTCACCCCTCCACTTT; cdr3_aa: CASSIIDSSSPLHF
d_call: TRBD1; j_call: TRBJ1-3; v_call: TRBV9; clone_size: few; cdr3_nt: TGTGCCAGCAGCGGAAGGGACAGGGGGTTTGGAAACACCATATATTTT; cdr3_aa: CASSGRDRGFGNTIYF
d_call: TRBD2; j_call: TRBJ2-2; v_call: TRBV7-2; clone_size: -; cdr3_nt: TGTGCCAGCAGCTCACAAAGCGGGGTCACCGGGGAGCTGTTTTTT; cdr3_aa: CASSSQSGVTGELFF
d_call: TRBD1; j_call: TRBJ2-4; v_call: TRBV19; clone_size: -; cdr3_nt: TGTGCCAGTAGTATTCGAGGGGGCTTTGAAAACATTCAGTACTTC; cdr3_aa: CASSIRGGFENIQYF
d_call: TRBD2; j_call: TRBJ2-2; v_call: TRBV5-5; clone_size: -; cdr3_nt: TGTGCCAGCAGCACGCCGGGACTAGCGTCCGGGGAGCTGTTTTTT; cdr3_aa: CASSTPGLASGELFF
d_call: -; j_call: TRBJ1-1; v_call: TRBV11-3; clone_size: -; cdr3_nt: TGTGCCAGCAGCTTAAGGTCCGGGTCAGAAGCTTTCTTT; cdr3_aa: CASSLRSGSEAFF
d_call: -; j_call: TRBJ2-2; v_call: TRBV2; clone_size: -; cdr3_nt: TGTGCCAGCGGCCCCGATACCGGGGAGCTGTTTTTT; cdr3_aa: CASGPDTGELFF
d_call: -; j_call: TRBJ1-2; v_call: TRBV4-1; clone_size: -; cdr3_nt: TGCGCCAGCAGCCAAGATGGGGGCAGCAGCTTGAATGGCTACACCTTC; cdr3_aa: CASSQDGGSSLNGYTF
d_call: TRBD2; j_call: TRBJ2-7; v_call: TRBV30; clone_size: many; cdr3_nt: TGTGCCTGGAGTATAGCGGGGAGCTCCTACGAGCAGTACTTC; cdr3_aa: CAWSIAGSSYEQYF
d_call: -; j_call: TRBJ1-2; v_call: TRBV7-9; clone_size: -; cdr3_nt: TGTGCCAGCAGCGCGACAGTCGTCTATGGCTACACCTTC; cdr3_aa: CASSATVVYGYTF
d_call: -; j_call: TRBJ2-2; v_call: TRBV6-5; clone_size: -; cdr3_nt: TGTGCCAGCAGTTATTCCACAGACACCGGGGAGCTGTTTTTT; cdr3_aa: CASSYSTDTGELFF
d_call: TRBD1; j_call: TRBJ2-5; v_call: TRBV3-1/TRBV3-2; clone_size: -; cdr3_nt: TGTGCCAGCAGGCGGACAGGAGAGACCCAGTACTTC; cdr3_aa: CASRRTGETQYF
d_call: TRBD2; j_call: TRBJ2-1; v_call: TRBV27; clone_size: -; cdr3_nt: TGTGCCAGCAGTTTACTAGCGGGGGGGCCGCGGGAGCAGTTCTTC; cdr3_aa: CASSLLAGGPREQFF
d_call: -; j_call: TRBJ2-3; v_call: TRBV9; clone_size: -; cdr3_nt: TGTGCCAGCAGCGTAGGAGGCAGAGAAACAGATACGCAGTATTTT; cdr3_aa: CASSVGGRETDTQYF